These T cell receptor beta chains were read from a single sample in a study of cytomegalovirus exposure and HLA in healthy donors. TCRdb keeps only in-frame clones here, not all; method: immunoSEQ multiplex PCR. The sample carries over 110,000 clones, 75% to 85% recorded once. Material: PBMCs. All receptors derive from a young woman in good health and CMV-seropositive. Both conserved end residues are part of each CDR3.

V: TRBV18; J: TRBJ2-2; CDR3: CASSPSGTRNTGELFF
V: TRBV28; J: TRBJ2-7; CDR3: CASRRGGGNHEQYF
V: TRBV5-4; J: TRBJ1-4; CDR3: CASSLAGSNEKLFF
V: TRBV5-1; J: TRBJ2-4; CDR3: CASSTSGQGGQNIQYF
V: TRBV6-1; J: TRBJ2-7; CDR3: CATSWQYF
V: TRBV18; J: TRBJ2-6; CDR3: CASSPKLQGTGANVLTF
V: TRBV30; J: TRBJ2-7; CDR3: CAWSGGRDRLSYEQYF
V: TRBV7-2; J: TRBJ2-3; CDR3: CASSNRGGAGATDTQYF
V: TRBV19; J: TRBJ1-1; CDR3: CASLLGNTEAFF
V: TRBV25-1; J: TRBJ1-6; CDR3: CASSENPPGGIRGSPLHF
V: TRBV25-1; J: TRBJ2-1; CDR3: CASRGQGNNEQFF
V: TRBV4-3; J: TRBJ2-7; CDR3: CASSASGGSYEQYF
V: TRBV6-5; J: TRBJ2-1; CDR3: CASSYSAGTPYNEQFF
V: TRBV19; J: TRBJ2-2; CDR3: CASTGQGFTGELFF
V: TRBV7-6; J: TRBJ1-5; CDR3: CASSSSTGYGNQPQHF
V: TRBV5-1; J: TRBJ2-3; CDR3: CASSLSQGRGTDTQYF
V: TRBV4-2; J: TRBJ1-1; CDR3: CASSQDNRGEAFF
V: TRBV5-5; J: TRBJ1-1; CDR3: CASSLVWAGGVGTEAFF
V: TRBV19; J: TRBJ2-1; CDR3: CASSMSNEQFF
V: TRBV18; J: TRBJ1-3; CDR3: CASSSNRNSGNTIYF
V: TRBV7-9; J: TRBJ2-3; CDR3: CASSLSFDRQGTDTQYF
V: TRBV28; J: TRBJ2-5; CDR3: CASSLIRTRQETQYF
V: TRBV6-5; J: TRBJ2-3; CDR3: CASSYDRASTDTQYF
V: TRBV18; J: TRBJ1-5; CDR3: CASSPLAGSGNQPQHF
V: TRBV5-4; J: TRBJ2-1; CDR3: CASSWGLAGSSYNEQFF
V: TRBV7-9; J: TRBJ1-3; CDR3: CASSQQGKDGNTIYF
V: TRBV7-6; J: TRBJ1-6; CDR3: CASSPGVQGGSYNSPLHF
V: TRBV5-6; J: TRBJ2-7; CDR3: CASSFYGPGFSSYEQYF
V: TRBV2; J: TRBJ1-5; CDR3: CASRGTGLYQPQHF
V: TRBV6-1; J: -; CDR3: CASSTFGGYEQYF
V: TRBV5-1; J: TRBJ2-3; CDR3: CASSLVAGITDTQYF
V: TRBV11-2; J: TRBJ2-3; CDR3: CASSFTSVTDTQYF
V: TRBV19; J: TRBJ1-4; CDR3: CASSIVPGLATNEKLFF
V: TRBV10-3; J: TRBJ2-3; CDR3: CAIRETSVPDTQYF
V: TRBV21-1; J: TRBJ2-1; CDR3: CASTRNAGLARLNNEQFF
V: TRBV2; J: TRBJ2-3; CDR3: CASRPPSGGSTDTQYF
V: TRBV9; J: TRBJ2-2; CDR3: CASSFSRDSGTNTGELFF